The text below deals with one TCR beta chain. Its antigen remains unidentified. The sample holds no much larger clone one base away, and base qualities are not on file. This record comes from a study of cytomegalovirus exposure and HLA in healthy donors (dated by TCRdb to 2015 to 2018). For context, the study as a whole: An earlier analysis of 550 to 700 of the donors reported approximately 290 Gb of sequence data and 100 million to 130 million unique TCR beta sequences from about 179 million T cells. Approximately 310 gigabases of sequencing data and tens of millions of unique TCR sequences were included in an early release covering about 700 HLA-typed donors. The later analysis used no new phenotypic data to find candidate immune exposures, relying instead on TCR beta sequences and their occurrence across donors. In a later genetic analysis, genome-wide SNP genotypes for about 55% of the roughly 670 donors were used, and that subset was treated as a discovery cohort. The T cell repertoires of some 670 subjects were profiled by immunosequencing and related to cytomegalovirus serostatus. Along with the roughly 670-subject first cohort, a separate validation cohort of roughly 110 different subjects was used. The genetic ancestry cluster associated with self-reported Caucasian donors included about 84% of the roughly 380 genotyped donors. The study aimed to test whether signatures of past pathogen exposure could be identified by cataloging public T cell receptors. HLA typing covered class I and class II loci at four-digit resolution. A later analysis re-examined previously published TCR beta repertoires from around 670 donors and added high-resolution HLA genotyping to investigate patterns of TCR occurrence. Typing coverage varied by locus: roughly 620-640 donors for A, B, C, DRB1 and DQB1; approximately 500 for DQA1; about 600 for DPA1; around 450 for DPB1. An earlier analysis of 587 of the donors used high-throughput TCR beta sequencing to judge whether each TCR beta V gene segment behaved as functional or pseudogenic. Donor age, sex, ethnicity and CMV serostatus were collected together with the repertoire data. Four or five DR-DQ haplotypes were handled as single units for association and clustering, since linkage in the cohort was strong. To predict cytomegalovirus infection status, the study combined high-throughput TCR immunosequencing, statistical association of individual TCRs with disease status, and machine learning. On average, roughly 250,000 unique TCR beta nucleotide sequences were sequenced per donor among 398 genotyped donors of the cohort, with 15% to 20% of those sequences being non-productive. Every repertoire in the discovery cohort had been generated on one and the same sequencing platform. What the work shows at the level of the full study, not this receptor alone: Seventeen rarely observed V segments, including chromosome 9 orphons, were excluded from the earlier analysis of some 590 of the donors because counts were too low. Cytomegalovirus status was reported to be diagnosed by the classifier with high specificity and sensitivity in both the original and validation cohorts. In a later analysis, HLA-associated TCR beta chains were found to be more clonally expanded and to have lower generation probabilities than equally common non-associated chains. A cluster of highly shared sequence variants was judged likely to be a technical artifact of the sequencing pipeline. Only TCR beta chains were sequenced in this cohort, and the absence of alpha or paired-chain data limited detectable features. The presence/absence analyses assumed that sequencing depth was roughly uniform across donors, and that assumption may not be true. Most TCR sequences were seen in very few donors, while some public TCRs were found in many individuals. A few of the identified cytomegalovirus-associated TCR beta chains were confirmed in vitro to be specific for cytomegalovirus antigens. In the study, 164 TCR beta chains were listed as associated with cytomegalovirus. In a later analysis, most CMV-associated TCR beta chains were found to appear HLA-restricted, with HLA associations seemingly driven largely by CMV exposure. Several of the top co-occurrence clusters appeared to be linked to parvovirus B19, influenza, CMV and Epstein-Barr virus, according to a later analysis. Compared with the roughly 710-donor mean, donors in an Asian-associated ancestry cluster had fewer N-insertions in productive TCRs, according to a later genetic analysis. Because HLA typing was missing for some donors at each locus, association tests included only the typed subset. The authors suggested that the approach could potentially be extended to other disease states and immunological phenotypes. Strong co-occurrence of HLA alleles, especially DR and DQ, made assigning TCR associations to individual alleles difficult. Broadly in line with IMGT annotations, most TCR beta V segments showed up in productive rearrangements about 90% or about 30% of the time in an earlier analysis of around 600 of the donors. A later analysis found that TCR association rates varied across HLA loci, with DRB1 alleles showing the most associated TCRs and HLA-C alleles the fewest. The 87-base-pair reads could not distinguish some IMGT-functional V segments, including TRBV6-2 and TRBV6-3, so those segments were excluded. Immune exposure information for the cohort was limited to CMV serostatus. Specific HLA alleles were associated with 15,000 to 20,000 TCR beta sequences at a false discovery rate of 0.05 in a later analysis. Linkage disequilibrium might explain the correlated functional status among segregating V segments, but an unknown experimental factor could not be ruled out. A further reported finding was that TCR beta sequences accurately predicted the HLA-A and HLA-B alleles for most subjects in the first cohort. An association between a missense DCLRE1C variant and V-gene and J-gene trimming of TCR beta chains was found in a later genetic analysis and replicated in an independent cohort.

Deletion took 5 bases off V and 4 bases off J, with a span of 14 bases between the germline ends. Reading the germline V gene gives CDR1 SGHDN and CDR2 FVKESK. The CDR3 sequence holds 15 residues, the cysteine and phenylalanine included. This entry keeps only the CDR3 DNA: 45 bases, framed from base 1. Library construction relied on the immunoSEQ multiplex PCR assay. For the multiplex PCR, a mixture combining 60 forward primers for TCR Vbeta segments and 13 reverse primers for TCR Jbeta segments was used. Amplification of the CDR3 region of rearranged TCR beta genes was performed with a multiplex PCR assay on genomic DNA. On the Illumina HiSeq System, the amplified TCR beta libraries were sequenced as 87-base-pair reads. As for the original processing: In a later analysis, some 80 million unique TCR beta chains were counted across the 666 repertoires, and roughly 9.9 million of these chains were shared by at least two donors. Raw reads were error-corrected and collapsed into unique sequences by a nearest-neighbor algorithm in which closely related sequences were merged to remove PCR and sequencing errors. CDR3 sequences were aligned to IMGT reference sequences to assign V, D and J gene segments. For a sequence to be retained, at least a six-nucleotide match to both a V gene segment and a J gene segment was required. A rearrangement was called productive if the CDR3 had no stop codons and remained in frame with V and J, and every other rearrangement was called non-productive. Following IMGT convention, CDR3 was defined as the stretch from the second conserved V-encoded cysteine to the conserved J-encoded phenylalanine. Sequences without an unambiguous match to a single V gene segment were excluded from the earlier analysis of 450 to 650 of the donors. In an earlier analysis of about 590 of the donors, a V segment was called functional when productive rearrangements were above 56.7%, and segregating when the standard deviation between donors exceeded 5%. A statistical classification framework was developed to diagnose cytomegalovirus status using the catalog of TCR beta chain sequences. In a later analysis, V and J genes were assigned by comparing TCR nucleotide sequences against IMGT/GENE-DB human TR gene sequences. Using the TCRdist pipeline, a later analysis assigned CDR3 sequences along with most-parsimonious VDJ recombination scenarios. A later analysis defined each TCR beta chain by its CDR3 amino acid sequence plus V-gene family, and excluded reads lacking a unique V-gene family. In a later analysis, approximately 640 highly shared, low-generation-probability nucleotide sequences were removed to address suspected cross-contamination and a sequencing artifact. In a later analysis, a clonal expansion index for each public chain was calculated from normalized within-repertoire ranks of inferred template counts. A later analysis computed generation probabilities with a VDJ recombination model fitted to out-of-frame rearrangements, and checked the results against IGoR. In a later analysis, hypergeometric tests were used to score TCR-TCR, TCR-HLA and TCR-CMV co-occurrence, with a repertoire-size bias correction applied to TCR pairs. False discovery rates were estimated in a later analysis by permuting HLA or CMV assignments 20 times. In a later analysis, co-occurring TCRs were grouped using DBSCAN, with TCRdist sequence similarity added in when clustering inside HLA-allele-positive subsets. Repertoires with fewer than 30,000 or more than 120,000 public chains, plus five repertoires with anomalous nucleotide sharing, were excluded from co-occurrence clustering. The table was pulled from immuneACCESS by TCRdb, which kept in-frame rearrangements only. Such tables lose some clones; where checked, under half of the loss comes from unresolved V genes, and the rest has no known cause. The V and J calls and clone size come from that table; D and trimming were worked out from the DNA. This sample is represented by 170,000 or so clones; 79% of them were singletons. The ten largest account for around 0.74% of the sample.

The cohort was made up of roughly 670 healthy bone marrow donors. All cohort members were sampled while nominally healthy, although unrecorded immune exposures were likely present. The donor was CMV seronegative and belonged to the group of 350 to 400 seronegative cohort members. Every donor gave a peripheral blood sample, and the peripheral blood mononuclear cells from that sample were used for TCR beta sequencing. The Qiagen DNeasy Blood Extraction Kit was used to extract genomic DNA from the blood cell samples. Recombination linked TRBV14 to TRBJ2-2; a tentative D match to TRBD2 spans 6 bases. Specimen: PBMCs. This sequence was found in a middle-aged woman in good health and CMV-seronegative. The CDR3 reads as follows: CASSGGDWATGELFF. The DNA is TGTGCCAGCAGCGGAGGGGACTGGGCCACCGGGGAGCTGTTTTTT.